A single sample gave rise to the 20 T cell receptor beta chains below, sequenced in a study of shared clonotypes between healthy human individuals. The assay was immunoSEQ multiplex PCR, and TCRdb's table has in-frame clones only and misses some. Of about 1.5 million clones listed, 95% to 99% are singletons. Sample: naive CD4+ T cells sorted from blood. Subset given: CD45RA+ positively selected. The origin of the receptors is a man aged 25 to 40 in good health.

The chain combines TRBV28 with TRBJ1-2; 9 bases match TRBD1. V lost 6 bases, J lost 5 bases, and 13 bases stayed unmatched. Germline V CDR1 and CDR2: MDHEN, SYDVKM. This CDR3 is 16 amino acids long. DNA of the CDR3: TGTGCCAGCAGCCCTCCTTTCGGGACAGGGAGGTATGGCTACACCTTC. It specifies CASSPPFGTGRYGYTF.

As DNA, the CDR3 is TGTGCCAGCAGCTTTGAACTAGCGGGAGGGACAGGAGACGAGCAGTACTTC. Translated: CASSFELAGGTGDEQYF. The J gene is TRBJ2-7, the V gene TRBV7-9, with 13 bases lining up with TRBD2. V lost 3 bases and J lost 5; bases outside the gene matches: 10. This CDR3 spans 17 amino acids. The germline gives CDR1 SEHNR, CDR2 FQNEAQ (reference sequence).

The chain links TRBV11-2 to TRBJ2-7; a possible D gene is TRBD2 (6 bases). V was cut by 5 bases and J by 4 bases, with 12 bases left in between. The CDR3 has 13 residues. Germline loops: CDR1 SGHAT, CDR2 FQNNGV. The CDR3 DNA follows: TGTGCCAGCAGCCCCCGGGCGGGATACGAGCAGTACTTC. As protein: CASSPRAGYEQYF.

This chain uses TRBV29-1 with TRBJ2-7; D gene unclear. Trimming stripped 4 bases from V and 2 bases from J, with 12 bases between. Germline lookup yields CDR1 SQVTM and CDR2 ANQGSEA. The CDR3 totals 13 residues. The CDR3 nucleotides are TGCAGCGTTGTGAGCAGGACGACCTACGAGCAGTACTTC. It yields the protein CSVVSRTTYEQYF.

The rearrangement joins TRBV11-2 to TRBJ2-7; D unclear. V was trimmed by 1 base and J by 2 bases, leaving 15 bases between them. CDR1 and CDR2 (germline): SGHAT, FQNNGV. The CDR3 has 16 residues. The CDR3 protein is CASSLVDFWGTYEQYF. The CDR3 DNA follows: TGTGCCAGCAGCTTAGTTGACTTCTGGGGTACCTACGAGCAGTACTTC.

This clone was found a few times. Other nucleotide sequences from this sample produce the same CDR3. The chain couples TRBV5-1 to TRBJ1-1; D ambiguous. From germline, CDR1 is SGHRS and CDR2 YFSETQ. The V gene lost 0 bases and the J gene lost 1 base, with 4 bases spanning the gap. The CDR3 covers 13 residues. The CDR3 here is CASSLGGNTEAFF. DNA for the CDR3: TGCGCCAGCAGCTTGGGTGGGAACACTGAAGCTTTCTTT. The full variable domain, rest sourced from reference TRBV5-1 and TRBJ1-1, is KAGVTQTPRYLIKTRGQQVTLSCSPISGHRSVSWYQQTPGQGLQFLFEYFSETQRNKGNFPGRFSGRQFSNSRSEMNVSTLELGDSALYLCASSLGGNTEAFFGQGTRLTVV.

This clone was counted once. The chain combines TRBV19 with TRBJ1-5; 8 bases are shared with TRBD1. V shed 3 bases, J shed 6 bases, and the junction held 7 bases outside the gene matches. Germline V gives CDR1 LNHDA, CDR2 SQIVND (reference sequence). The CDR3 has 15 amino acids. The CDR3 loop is CASSIVQGVGQPQHF. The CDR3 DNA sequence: TGTGCCAGTAGTATTGTACAGGGGGTCGGTCAGCCCCAGCATTTT.

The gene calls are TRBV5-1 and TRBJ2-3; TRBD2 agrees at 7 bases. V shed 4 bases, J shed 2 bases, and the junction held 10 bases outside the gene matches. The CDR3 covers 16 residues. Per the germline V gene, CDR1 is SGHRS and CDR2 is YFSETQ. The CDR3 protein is CASSRPLAELTDTQYF. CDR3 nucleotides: TGCGCCAGCAGCCGCCCCCTAGCGGAGCTCACAGATACGCAGTATTTT. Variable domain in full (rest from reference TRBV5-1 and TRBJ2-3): KAGVTQTPRYLIKTRGQQVTLSCSPISGHRSVSWYQQTPGQGLQFLFEYFSETQRNKGNFPGRFSGRQFSNSRSEMNVSTLELGDSALYLCASSRPLAELTDTQYFGPGTRLTVL.

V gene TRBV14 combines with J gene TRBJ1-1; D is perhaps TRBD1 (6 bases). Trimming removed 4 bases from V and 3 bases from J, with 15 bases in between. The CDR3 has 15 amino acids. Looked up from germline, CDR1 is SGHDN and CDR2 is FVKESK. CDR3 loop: CASSRNTGQHTEAFF. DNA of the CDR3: TGTGCCAGCAGCCGGAACACCGGACAGCACACTGAAGCTTTCTTT.

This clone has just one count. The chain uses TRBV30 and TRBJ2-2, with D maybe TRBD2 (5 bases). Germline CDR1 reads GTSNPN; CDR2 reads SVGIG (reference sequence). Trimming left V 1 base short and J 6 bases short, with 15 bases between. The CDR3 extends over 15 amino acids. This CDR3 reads CAWSEQLGVAGELFF. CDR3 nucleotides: TGTGCCTGGAGTGAACAGCTCGGGGTCGCCGGGGAGCTGTTTTTT.

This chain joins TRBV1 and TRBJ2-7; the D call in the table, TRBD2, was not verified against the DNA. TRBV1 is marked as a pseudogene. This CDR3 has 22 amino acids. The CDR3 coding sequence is TGCACCAGCAGCCAAAATAGACTAGCGGGAGTCTCGAAGGGTTTTTGCTCCTACGAGCAGTACTTC. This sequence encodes CTSSQNRLAGVSKGFCSYEQYF.

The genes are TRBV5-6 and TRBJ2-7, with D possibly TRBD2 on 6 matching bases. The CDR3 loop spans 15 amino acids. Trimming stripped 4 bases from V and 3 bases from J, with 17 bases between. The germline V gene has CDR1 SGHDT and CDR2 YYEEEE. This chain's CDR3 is CASSPLEGTYYEQYF. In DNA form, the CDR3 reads TGTGCCAGCAGCCCCCTAGAGGGGACTTACTACGAGCAGTACTTC. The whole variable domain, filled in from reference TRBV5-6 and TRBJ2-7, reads DAGVTQSPTHLIKTRGQQVTLRCSPKSGHDTVSWYQQALGQGPQFIFQYYEEEERQRGNFPDRFSGHQFPNYSSELNVNALLLGDSALYLCASSPLEGTYYEQYFGPGTRLTVT.

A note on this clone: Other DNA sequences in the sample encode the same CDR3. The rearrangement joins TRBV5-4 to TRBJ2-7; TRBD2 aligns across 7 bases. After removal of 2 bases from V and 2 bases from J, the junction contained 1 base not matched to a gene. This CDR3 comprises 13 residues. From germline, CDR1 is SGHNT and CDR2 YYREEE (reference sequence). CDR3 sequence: CASSLGTTYEQYF. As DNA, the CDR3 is TGTGCCAGCAGCTTAGGGACTACCTACGAGCAGTACTTC.

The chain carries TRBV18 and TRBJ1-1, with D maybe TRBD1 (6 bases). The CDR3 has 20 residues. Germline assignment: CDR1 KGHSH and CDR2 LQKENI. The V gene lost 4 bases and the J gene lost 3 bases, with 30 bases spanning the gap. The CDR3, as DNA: TGTGCCAGCTCACTACTAGAAGCCGGGACAAGCAATTTGGGGCACACTGAAGCTTTCTTT. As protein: CASSLLEAGTSNLGHTEAFF.

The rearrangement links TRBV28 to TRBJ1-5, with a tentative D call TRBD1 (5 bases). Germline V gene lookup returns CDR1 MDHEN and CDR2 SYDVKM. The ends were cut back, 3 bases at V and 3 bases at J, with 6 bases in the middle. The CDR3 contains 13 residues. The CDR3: CASSLGVNQPQHF. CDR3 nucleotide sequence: TGTGCCAGCAGTTTGGGGGTCAATCAGCCCCAGCATTTT.

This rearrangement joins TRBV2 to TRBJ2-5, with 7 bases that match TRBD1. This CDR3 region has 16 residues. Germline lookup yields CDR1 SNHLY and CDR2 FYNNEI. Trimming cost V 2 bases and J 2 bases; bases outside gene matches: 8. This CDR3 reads CASSEFLGTEQETQYF. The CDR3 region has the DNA TGTGCCAGCAGTGAATTCCTAGGGACAGAGCAAGAGACCCAGTACTTC.

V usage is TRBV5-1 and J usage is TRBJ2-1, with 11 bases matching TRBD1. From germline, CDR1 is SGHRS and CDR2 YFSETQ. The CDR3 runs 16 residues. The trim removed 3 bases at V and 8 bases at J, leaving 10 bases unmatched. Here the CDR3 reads CASSSYPGQGGDEQFF. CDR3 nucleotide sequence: TGCGCCAGCAGCTCATATCCGGGACAGGGGGGCGATGAGCAGTTCTTC.

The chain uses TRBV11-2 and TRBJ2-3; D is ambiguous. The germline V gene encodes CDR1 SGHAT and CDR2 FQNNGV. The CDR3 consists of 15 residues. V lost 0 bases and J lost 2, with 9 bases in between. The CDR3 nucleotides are TGTGCCAGCAGCTTAGATCAAGGGTACACAGATACGCAGTATTTT. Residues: CASSLDQGYTDTQYF. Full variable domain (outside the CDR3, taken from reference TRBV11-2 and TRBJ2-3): EAGVAQSPRYKIIEKRQSVAFWCNPISGHATLYWYQQILGQGPKLLIQFQNNGVVDDSQLPKDRFSAERLKGVDSTLKIQPAKLEDSAVYLCASSLDQGYTDTQYFGPGTRLTVL.

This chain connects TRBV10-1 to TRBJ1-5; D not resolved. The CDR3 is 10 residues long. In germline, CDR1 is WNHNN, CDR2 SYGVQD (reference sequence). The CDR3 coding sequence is TGCGTTGGGCTCAATCAGCCCCAGCATTTT. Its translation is CVGLNQPQHF.

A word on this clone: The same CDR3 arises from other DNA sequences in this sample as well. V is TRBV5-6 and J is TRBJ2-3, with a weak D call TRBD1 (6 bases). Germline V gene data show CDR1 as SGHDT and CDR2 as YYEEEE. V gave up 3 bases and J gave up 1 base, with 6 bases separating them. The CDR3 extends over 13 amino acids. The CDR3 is CASSWGRTDTQYF. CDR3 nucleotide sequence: TGTGCCAGCAGCTGGGGGCGCACAGATACGCAGTATTTT.